This T cell receptor (beta chain) was captured in a study of T cell responses to AZD1222 COVID-19 vaccine. Study results and caveats: Repertoires in all cases were sampled only once the peak T cell response had passed. The breadth and depth of Spike-specific TCRs increased once two AZD1222 doses had been given. The study identified only five to seven AZD1222 recipients as seropositive at baseline. There were vaccine-associated CD4 TCRs across spike, dominant at 160-218 and 743-854.

In germline, CDR1 is SGHNT, CDR2 YYREEE (reference sequence). This CDR3 has 15 amino acids. V was pared by 2 bases and J by 2 bases, with 3 bases of the junction left unmatched. Some clones are missing from TCRdb's copy, which holds only in-frame ones; the method was immunoSEQ multiplex PCR. The sample lists 170,000 or so clones; 90% were seen once. Only one count was recorded for this clone. The antigen is undetermined. The receptor's source is an adult in good health. The chain joins TRBV5-4 to TRBJ2-2, with 7 bases lining up with TRBD1. The sequences come from peripheral blood, collected on day 0 of AZD1222 vaccination. The CDR3 region has the DNA TGTGCCAGCAGCTTCGGGGACAGAAACACCGGGGAGCTGTTTTTT. Translating gives CASSFGDRNTGELFF.